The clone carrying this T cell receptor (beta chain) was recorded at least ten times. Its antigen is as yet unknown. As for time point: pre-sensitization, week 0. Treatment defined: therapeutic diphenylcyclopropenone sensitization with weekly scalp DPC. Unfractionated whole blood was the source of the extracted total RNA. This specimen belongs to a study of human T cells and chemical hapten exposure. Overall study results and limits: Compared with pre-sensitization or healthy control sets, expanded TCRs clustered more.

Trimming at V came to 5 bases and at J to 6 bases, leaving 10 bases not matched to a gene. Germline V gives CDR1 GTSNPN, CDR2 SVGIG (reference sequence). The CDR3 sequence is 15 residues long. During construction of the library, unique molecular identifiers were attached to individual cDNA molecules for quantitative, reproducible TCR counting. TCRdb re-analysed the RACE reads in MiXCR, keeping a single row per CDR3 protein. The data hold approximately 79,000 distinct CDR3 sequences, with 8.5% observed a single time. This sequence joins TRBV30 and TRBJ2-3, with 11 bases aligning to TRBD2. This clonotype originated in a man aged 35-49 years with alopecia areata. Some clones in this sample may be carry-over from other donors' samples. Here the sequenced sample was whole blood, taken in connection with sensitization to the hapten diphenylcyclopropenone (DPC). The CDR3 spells CAWEYSGRAGDTQYF. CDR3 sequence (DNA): TGTGCCTGGGAATATAGCGGGAGGGCTGGGGATACGCAGTATTTT.